This T cell receptor (beta chain) was documented in a study of T cell changes during pregnancy in multiple sclerosis. V shed 5 bases and J shed 7 bases, with 9 bases lying between them. CDR1 is PRHDT, CDR2 FYEKMQ, per germline (reference sequence). The CDR3 runs 12 residues. TCRdb's copy holds only in-frame clones and misses some; the assay was immunoSEQ multiplex PCR. The table has approximately 94,000 clones, 92% seen once. The sequence was collected from a female donor with multiple sclerosis, enrolled in a pregnancy study. The rearrangement links TRBV13 to TRBJ1-5; D remains unclear. The sample was peripheral blood, taken after pregnancy. CDR3 sequence reads: CASSRGRQPQHF. The CDR3, as DNA: TGTGCCAGCAGCCGGGGTAGACAGCCCCAGCATTTT. The full variable domain, in which reference TRBV13 and TRBJ1-5 provide the parts outside the CDR3, is AAGVIQSPRHLIKEKRETATLKCYPIPRHDTVYWYQQGPGQDPQFLISFYEKMQSDKGSIPDRFSAQQFSDYHSELNMSSLELGDSALYFCASSRGRQPQHFGDGTRLSIL.